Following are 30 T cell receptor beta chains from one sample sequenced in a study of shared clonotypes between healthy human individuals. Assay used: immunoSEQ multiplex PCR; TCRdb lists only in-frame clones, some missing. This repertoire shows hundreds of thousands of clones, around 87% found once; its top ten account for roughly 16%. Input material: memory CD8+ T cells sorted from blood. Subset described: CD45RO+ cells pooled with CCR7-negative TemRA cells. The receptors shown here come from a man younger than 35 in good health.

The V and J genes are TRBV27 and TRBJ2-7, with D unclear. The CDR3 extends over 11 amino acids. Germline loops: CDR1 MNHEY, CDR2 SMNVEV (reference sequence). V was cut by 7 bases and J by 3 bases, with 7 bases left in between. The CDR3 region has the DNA TGTGCCAGCACTACCCGCTACGAGCAGTACTTC. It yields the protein CASTTRYEQYF.

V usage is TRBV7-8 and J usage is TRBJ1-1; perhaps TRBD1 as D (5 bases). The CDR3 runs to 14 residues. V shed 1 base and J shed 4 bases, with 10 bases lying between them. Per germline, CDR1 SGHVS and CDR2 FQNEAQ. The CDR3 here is CASSLDPGFTEAFF. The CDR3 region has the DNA TGTGCCAGCAGCTTAGATCCAGGGTTCACTGAAGCTTTCTTT.

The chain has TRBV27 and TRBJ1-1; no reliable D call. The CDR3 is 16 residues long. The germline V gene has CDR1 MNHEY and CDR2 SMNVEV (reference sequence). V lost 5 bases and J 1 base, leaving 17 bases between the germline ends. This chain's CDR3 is CASSPSVGEGNTEAFF. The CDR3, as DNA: TGTGCCAGCAGTCCTTCTGTCGGGGAGGGGAACACTGAAGCTTTCTTT.

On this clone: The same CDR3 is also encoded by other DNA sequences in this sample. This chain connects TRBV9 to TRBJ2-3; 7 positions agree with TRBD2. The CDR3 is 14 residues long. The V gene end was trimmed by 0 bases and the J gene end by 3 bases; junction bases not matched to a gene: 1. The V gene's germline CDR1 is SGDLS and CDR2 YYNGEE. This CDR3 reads CASSVVGGTDTQYF. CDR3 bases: TGTGCCAGCAGCGTAGTCGGGGGGACAGATACGCAGTATTTT.

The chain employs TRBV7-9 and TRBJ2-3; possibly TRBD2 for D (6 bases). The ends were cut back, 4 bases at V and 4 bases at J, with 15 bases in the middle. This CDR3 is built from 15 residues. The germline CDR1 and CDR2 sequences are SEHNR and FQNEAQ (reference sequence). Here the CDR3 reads CASSSPGLQADTQYF. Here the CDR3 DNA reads TGTGCCAGCAGCTCGCCGGGACTCCAGGCAGATACGCAGTATTTT.

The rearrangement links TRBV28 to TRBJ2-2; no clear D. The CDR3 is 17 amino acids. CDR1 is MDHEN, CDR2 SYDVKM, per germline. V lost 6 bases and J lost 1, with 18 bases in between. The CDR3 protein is CASSPLHQERNTGELFF. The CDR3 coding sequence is TGTGCCAGCAGCCCGCTCCATCAGGAGAGGAACACCGGGGAGCTGTTTTTT.

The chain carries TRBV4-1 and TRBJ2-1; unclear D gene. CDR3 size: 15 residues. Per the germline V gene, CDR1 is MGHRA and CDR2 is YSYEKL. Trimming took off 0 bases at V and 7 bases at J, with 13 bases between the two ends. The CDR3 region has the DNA TGCGCCAGCAGCCAAGAACACCCGAGGTGGAATGAGCAGTTCTTC. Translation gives CASSQEHPRWNEQFF.

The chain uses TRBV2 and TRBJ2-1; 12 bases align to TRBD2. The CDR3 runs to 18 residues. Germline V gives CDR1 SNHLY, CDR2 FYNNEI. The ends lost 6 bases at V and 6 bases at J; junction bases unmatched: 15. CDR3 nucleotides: TGTGCCAGCAGCGACGAGGAGAGCGGACTAGCGGGATTCAATGAGCAGTTCTTC. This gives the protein CASSDEESGLAGFNEQFF.

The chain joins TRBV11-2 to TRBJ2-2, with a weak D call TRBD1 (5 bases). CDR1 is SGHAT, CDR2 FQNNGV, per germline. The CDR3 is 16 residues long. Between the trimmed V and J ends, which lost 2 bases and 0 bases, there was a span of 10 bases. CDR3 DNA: TGTGCCAGCAGCTTACAAGACAGACCGAACACCGGGGAGCTGTTTTTT. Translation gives CASSLQDRPNTGELFF.

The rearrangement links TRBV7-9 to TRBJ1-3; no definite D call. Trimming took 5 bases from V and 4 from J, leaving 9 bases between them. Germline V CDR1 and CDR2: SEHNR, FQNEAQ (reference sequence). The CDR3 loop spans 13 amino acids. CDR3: CASSLPAGNTIYF. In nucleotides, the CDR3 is TGTGCCAGCAGCCTACCCGCGGGAAACACCATATATTTT.

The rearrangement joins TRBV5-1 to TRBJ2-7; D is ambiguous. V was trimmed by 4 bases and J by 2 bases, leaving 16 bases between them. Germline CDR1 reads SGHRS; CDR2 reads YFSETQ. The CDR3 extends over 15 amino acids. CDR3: CASSPSRTAPYEQYF. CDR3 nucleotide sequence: TGCGCCAGCAGCCCCTCCCGGACGGCGCCCTACGAGCAGTACTTC.

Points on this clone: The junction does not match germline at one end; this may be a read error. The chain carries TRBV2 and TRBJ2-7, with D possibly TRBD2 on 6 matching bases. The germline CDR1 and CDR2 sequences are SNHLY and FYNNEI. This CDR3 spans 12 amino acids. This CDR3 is CASSEVSTGVAF. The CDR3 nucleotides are TGTGCCAGCAGTGAAGTATCGACGGGGGTGGCCTTC.

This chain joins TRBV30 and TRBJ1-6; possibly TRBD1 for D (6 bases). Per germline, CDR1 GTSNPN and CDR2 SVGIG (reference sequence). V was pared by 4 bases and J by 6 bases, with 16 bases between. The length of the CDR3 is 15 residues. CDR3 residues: CAWMVGEGGNSPLHF. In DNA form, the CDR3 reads TGTGCCTGGATGGTCGGGGAGGGGGGTAATTCACCCCTCCACTTT.

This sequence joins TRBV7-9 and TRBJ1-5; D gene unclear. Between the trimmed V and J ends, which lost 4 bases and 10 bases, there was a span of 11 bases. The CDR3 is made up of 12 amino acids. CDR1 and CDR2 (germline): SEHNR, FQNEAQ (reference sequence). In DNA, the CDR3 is TGTGCCAGCAGCTCCCCCCTCGGACCCCAGCATTTT. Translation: CASSSPLGPQHF.

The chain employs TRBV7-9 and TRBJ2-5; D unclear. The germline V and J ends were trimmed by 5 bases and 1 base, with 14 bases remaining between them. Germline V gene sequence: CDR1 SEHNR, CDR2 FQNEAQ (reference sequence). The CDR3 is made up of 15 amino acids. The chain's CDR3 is CASSAPHSIQETQYF. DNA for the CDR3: TGTGCCAGCAGCGCTCCCCACAGTATCCAAGAGACCCAGTACTTC.

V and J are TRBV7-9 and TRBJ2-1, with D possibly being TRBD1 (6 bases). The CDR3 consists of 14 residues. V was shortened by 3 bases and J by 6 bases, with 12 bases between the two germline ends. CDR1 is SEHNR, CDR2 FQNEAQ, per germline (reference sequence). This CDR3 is CASSLLTGLNEQFF. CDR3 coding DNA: TGTGCCAGCAGCTTGCTGACAGGCCTCAATGAGCAGTTCTTC.

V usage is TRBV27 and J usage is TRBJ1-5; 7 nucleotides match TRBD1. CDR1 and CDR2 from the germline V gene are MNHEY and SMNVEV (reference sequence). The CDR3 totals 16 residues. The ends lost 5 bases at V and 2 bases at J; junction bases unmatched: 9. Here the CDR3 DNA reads TGTGCCAGCAGTCTCATCTACAGGGGACGCAATCAGCCCCAGCATTTT. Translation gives CASSLIYRGRNQPQHF.

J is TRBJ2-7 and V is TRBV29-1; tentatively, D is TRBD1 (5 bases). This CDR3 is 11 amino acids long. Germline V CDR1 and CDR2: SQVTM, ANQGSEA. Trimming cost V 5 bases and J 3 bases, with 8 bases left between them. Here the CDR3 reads CSVSGHYEQYF. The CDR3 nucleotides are TGCAGCGTTTCTGGACACTACGAGCAGTACTTC.

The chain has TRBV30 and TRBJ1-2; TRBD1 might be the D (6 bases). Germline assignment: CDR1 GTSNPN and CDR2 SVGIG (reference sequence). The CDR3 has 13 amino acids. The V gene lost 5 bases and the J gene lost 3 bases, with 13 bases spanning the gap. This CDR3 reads CAWPRGGDYGYTF. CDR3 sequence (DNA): TGTGCCTGGCCTAGAGGGGGGGACTATGGCTACACCTTC. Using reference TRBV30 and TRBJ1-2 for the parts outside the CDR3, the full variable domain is SQTIHQWPATLVQPVGSPLSLECTVEGTSNPNLYWYRQAAGRGLQLLFYSVGIGQISSEVPQNLSASRPQDRQFILSSKKLLLSDSGFYLCAWPRGGDYGYTFGSGTRLTVV.

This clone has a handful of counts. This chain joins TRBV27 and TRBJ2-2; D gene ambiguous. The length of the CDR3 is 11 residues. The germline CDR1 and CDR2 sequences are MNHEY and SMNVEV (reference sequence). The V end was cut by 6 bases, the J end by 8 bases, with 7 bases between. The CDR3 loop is CASSSLGELFF. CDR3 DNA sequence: TGTGCCAGCAGCTCGTTGGGGGAGCTGTTTTTT.

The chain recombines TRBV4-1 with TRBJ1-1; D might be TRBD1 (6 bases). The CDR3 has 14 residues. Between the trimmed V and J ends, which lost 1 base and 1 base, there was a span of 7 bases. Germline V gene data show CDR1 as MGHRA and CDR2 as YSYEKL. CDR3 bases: TGCGCCAGCAGCCAAGGGACAGCGAACACTGAAGCTTTCTTT. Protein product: CASSQGTANTEAFF.

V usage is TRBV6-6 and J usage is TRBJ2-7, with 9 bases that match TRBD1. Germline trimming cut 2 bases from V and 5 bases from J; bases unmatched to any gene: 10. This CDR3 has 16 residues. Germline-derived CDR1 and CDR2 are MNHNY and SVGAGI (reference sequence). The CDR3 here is CASSYPFQGQGNEQYF. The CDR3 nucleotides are TGTGCCAGCAGTTACCCTTTCCAAGGACAGGGGAACGAGCAGTACTTC.

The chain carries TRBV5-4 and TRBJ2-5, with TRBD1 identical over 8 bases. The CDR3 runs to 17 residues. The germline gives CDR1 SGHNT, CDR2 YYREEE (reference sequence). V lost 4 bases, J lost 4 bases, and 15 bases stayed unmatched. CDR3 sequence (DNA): TGTGCCAGCAGCAGGGGACAGGCCCGTAGACGCCGAGAGACCCAGTACTTC. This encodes CASSRGQARRRRETQYF.

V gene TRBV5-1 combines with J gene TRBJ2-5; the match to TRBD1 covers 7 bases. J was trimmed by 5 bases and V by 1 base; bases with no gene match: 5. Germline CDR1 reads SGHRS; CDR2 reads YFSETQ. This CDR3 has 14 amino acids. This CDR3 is CASSLTGAWETQYF. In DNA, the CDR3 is TGCGCCAGCAGCTTGACAGGGGCCTGGGAGACCCAGTACTTC.

CDR3 amino acids: CAWSAGQHSNQPQHF. The CDR3 nucleotides read TGTGCCTGGAGTGCAGGACAGCATAGCAATCAGCCCCAGCATTTT. The chain uses TRBV30 and TRBJ1-5; weak D call: TRBD1 (6 bases). CDR3 length equals 15 residues. V was trimmed by 1 base and J by 0 bases, leaving 10 bases between them. Germline V gives CDR1 GTSNPN, CDR2 SVGIG (reference sequence).

CDR3 coding DNA: TGTGCCAGCAGCCAAAGACTCGGGGCGGAGCAGTACTTC. Translated, it gives CASSQRLGAEQYF. The rearrangement joins TRBV11-2 to TRBJ2-7; D could derive from TRBD1 or TRBD2 (5 bases each). In germline, CDR1 is SGHAT, CDR2 FQNNGV. This CDR3 is 13 amino acids long. V gave up 5 bases and J gave up 7 bases, with 15 bases separating them.

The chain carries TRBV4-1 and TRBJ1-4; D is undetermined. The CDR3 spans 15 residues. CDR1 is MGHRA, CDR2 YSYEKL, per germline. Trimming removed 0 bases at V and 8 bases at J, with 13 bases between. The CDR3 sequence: CASSQDGVVREKLFF. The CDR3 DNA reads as TGCGCCAGCAGCCAAGATGGCGTAGTTCGAGAAAAACTGTTTTTT.

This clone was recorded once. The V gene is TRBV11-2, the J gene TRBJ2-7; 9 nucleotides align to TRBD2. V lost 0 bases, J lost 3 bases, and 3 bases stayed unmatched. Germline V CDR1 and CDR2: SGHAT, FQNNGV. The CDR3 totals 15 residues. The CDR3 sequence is CASSLDLAGYYEQYF. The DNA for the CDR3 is TGTGCCAGCAGCTTAGACCTAGCGGGGTACTACGAGCAGTACTTC.

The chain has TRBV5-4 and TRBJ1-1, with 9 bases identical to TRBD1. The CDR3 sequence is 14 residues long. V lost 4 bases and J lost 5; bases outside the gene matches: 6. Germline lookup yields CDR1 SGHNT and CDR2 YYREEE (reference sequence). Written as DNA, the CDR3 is TGTGCCAGCAGCCATGGGACAGGGATAACTGAAGCTTTCTTT. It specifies CASSHGTGITEAFF.

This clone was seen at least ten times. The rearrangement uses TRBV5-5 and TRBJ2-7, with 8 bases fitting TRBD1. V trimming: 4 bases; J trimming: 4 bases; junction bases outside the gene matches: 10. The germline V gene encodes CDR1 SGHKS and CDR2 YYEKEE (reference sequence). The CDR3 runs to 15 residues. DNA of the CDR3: TGTGCCAGCAGCCCGACAGGGGACCTTCAGTACGAGCAGTACTTC. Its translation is CASSPTGDLQYEQYF.